These T cell receptor beta chains were read from a single sample in a study of Ad26.COV2.S vaccination and SARS-CoV-2 variants. The method was immunoSEQ multiplex PCR; TCRdb's version includes in-frame clones alone and lacks a portion of them. The sample has approximately 340,000 clones; 80% to 90% are singletons. Source: peripheral blood, taken in a trial of Ad26.COV2.S vaccine versus placebo. The receptor set was obtained from a person aged 18 to 59 who received the Ad26.COV2.S COVID-19 vaccine or a placebo. Both conserved end residues are part of each CDR3. D genes are given only for firm matches. Where a row states a size, it is once, few, many or the class of an expanded clone; other rows omit it.

TRBV5-1	TRBD1	TRBJ2-7	-	TGCGCCAGCAGCTTTGACAGGGCGAGCGAGCAGTACTTC	CASSFDRASEQYF
TRBV9	-	TRBJ1-3	-	TGTGCCAGCAGCCCCTTTGGCTCTGGAAACACCATATATTTT	CASSPFGSGNTIYF
TRBV6-2/TRBV6-3	TRBD2	TRBJ2-1	once	TGTGCCAGCAGCCAACTAGCGGGGGGGCCCGATGAGCAGTTCTTC	CASSQLAGGPDEQFF
TRBV2	TRBD1	TRBJ1-4	-	TGTGCCAGCAGTGGACAGGGGGCAGGGAATGAAAAACTGTTTTTT	CASSGQGAGNEKLFF
TRBV5-1	TRBD2	TRBJ2-5	-	TGCGCCAGCAGCTTGGCCCGGCTAGCGGGGGTGGAGACCCAGTACTTC	CASSLARLAGVETQYF
TRBV11-2	-	TRBJ2-7	few	TGTGCCAGCAGCTTTGAATACGAGCAGTACTTC	CASSFEYEQYF
TRBV18	TRBD2	TRBJ2-1	-	TGTGCCAGCTCACAAATGGGACTAACATCCTACAATGAGCAGTTCTTC	CASSQMGLTSYNEQFF
TRBV2	-	TRBJ2-3	-	TGTGCCAGCAAAGAGCTAGCCTCGAACGCAGATACGCAGTATTTT	CASKELASNADTQYF
TRBV29-1	-	TRBJ1-1	-	TGCAGCGTTGATATAGGGGGCACTGAAGCTTTCTTT	CSVDIGGTEAFF
TRBV5-1	TRBD1	TRBJ1-2	few	TGCGCCAGCAGCCCCGGGGACAGGGATGGCTACACCTTC	CASSPGDRDGYTF
TRBV2	TRBD2	TRBJ2-7	-	TGTGCCAGCAGGTTCGCGGGAGGCATGTTCTCCGAGCAGTACTTC	CASRFAGGMFSEQYF
TRBV6-2/TRBV6-3	TRBD2	TRBJ2-7	-	TGTGCCAGCAGCCGAGCGGGGGCAACCTACGAGCAGTACTTC	CASSRAGATYEQYF
TRBV3-1/TRBV3-2	TRBD2	TRBJ2-2	-	TGTGCCAGCACCTTCCAGCGGGGGACCAACACCGGGGAGCTGTTTTTT	CASTFQRGTNTGELFF
TRBV28	-	TRBJ2-5	-	TGTGCCAGCAGCACAGGTCCTCCAAAAGAGACCCAGTACTTC	CASSTGPPKETQYF
TRBV18	-	TRBJ2-7	-	TGTGCCAGCTCGCCTTACAGGAGCGAGCAGTACTTC	CASSPYRSEQYF
TRBV7-9	TRBD1	TRBJ1-6	few	TGTGCCAGCAGCTTAAGGACAGGGGGGAAAAATTCACCCCTCCACTTT	CASSLRTGGKNSPLHF
TRBV10-3	-	TRBJ2-7	-	TGTGCCATCAGTGAGTCACAGGGGAGGTTGCACGAGCAGTACTTC	CAISESQGRLHEQYF
TRBV7-2	-	TRBJ1-2	-	TGTGCCAGCAGCTTAGTCGCCGGCAACTATGGCTACACCTTC	CASSLVAGNYGYTF
TRBV3-1/TRBV3-2	-	TRBJ2-5	-	TGTGCCAGCAGCCAAGGACCCAACTTGGGGGACCAAGAGACCCAGTACTTC	CASSQGPNLGDQETQYF
TRBV27	-	TRBJ1-2	few	TGTGCCAGCAGAGAGGGACGATATGGCTACACCTTC	CASREGRYGYTF
TRBV13	-	TRBJ2-7	-	TGTGCCAGCAGCTTAGGTACAGCCTACGAGCAGTACTTC	CASSLGTAYEQYF
TRBV18	TRBD1	TRBJ2-7	-	TGTGCCAGCTCACTACTACAGGGGAACGACGAGCAGTACTTC	CASSLLQGNDEQYF
TRBV10-2	-	TRBJ2-7	-	TGCGCCAGCAGTGAGTGGACTACGATGGGCAGGGAGCAGTACTTC	CASSEWTTMGREQYF
TRBV13	-	TRBJ1-3	-	TGTGCCAGCAGCTTAGGGGAGGGAAGTAGTGTGAACACCATATATTTT	CASSLGEGSSVNTIYF
TRBV6-6	-	TRBJ1-4	-	TGTGCCAGCAGTTACAGGACACCAACTAATGAAAAACTGTTTTTT	CASSYRTPTNEKLFF
TRBV9	-	TRBJ1-3	-	TGTGCCAGCAGCGCCAGGTACTCTGGAAACACCATATATTTT	CASSARYSGNTIYF
TRBV6-2/TRBV6-3	-	TRBJ1-1	-	TGTGCCAGCAGTTACGTACGGAGCGGCACTGAAGCTTTCTTT	CASSYVRSGTEAFF
TRBV3-1/TRBV3-2	TRBD1	TRBJ1-4	-	TGTGCCAGCAGCCTACAGGGGGCCAGGGAAAAACTGTTTTTT	CASSLQGAREKLFF
TRBV5-1	-	TRBJ1-5	few	TGCGCCAGCAGCGCGACGGGAGACGGGCCCCAGCATTTT	CASSATGDGPQHF